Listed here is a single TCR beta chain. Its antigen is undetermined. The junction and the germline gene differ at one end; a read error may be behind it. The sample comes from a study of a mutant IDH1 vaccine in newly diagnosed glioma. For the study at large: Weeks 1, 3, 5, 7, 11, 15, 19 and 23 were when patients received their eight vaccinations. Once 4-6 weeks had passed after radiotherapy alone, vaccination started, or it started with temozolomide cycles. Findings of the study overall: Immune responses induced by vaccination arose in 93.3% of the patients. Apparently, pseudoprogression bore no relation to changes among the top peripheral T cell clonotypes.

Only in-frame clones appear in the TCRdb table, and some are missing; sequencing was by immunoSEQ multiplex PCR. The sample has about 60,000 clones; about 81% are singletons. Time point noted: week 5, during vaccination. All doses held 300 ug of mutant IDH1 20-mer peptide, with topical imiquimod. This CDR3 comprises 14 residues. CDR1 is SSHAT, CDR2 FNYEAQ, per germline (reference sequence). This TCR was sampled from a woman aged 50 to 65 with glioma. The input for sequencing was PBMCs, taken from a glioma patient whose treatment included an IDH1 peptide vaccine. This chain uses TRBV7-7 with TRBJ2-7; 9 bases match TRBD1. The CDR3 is CASSPGTGNHEQYF. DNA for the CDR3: TGTGCTAGCAGCCCGGGGACAGGGAACCACGAGCAGTACTTC.